These 32 T cell receptor beta chains share one sample of origin, sequenced in a study of blood T cell repertoires in COVID-19. Produced via immunoSEQ multiplex PCR; TCRdb's table is partial and in-frame only. The table has roughly 150,000 clones, 87% seen once. Sequenced input: peripheral blood. The receptor set was obtained from a human donor in a cohort sampled during active COVID-19.

The V gene is TRBV30, the J gene TRBJ2-1; 8 bases line up with TRBD1. Germline CDR1 and CDR2: GTSNPN and SVGIG (reference sequence). The CDR3 is made up of 14 amino acids. The V and J ends lost 0 bases and 6 bases, in that order; junction bases with no gene match: 4. The CDR3: CAWSVTGGINEQFF. As DNA, the CDR3 is TGTGCCTGGAGTGTAACAGGGGGGATCAATGAGCAGTTCTTC.

V gene TRBV6-5 combines with J gene TRBJ2-1, with D possibly TRBD2 on 6 matching bases. The V gene lost 7 bases and the J gene lost 6 bases, with 13 bases spanning the gap. Germline V CDR1 and CDR2: MNHEY, SVGAGI. The CDR3 spans 13 residues. The CDR3 region has the DNA TGTGCCAGCAAACGAGGGGACTCCAATGAGCAGTTCTTC. This gives the protein CASKRGDSNEQFF.

This clone was picked up a small number of times. The chain couples TRBV7-2 to TRBJ1-6; 7 bases match TRBD1. CDR3 size: 15 residues. V shed 5 bases, J shed 6 bases, and the junction held 7 bases outside the gene matches. The V gene's germline CDR1 is SGHTA and CDR2 FQGNSA. In DNA form, the CDR3 reads TGTGCCAGCAGCCAGGGGGTCGCCTTTAATTCACCCCTCCACTTT. Residues: CASSQGVAFNSPLHF.

The chain uses TRBV7-2 and TRBJ2-6, with 11 nucleotides matching TRBD1. Germline V gene sequence: CDR1 SGHTA, CDR2 FQGNSA. V lost 1 base to trimming and J lost 1 base; unmatched junction nucleotides: 3. The CDR3 totals 18 residues. CDR3 in DNA: TGTGCCAGCAGCTTAGTAGGGACAGGGGGTTCTGGGGCCAACGTCCTGACTTTC. Its translation is CASSLVGTGGSGANVLTF.

The chain recombines TRBV19 with TRBJ2-3, with 8 bases identical to TRBD1. CDR3 size: 16 residues. CDR1 LNHDA and CDR2 SQIVND come from the germline V gene (reference sequence). The trim removed 1 base at V and 6 bases at J, leaving 9 bases unmatched. The CDR3 reads CASSIVGRGRSDTQYF. CDR3 nucleotides: TGTGCCAGTAGTATAGTGGGCAGGGGGCGGTCGGATACGCAGTATTTT.

V is TRBV21-1 and J is TRBJ2-5; the D segment call TRBD1 is taken from the table without a DNA check. TRBV21-1 is recorded as a pseudogene. CDR3 length: 15 residues. The CDR3 coding sequence is TGTGCCAGTCAGCAGCCGGGACAGGGTATCGAGACCCAGTACTTC. Protein: CASQQPGQGIETQYF.

This chain connects TRBV5-4 to TRBJ1-1; D perhaps matches TRBD1 (6 bases). V dropped 0 bases and J dropped 5 bases, with 14 bases sitting between them. CDR1 is SGHNT, CDR2 YYREEE, per germline (reference sequence). The CDR3 totals 15 residues. Written as DNA, the CDR3 is TGTGCCAGCAGCTTGGTGCGCGGGGGCAGGACTGAAGCTTTCTTT. This gives the protein CASSLVRGGRTEAFF.

J is TRBJ1-6 and V is TRBV2; D gene unclear. Germline V gene lookup returns CDR1 SNHLY and CDR2 FYNNEI. There are 11 residues in the CDR3. V was shortened by 6 bases and J by 7 bases, with 4 bases between the two germline ends. The CDR3 protein is CASRANSPLHF. The CDR3 DNA follows: TGTGCCAGCAGGGCCAATTCACCCCTCCACTTT.

The V call is TRBV19, the J call TRBJ1-3; TRBD1 is a possible D gene (5 bases). V lost 3 bases, J lost 0 bases, and 12 bases lay in between. This CDR3 comprises 16 residues. Per the germline V gene, CDR1 is LNHDA and CDR2 is SQIVND (reference sequence). For the CDR3, the DNA is TGTGCCAGTAGTATGCCGACAGTCCCCTCTGGAAACACCATATATTTT. Protein: CASSMPTVPSGNTIYF.

This chain joins TRBV2 and TRBJ2-6; the D gene is possibly TRBD2 (6 bases). V was cut by 3 bases and J by 0 bases, with 9 bases left in between. The CDR3 extends over 16 amino acids. Germline CDR1 is SNHLY and CDR2 is FYNNEI. The CDR3 region is CASSERGRSGANVLTF. DNA of the CDR3: TGTGCCAGCAGTGAGCGGGGCCGCTCTGGGGCCAACGTCCTGACTTTC.

The gene calls are TRBV5-8 and TRBJ2-1, with D maybe TRBD2 (5 bases). CDR3 length: 15 amino acids. Germline-derived CDR1 and CDR2 are SGHTS and YDEGEE. Deletions cut 4 bases from V and 4 bases from J, with 15 bases between. The CDR3 sequence is CASSPGWGDYNEQFF. DNA of the CDR3: TGTGCCAGCAGCCCGGGTTGGGGAGATTACAATGAGCAGTTCTTC.

This clone was observed a handful of times. Here the CDR3 reads CASSLGPAGELFF. In DNA form, the CDR3 reads TGTGCCAGCAGCTTAGGTCCCGCCGGGGAGCTGTTTTTT. J is TRBJ2-2 and V is TRBV7-9; D remains ambiguous. The CDR3 runs to 13 residues. CDR1 and CDR2 (germline): SEHNR, FQNEAQ (reference sequence). The ends were cut back, 1 base at V and 6 bases at J, with 6 bases in the middle.

The rearrangement links TRBV5-1 to TRBJ2-2; D is ambiguous. Germline V gene data show CDR1 as SGHRS and CDR2 as YFSETQ. This CDR3 spans 16 amino acids. V was trimmed by 0 bases and J by 2 bases, leaving 11 bases between them. Here the CDR3 DNA reads TGCGCCAGCAGCTTGGGTGGGCATCTTAACACCGGGGAGCTGTTTTTT. It codes for CASSLGGHLNTGELFF. The full variable domain, in which reference TRBV5-1 and TRBJ2-2 provide the parts outside the CDR3, is KAGVTQTPRYLIKTRGQQVTLSCSPISGHRSVSWYQQTPGQGLQFLFEYFSETQRNKGNFPGRFSGRQFSNSRSEMNVSTLELGDSALYLCASSLGGHLNTGELFFGEGSRLTVL.

The gene calls are TRBV2 and TRBJ2-7, with 15 bases lining up with TRBD2. Germline assignment: CDR1 SNHLY and CDR2 FYNNEI. V lost 8 bases, J lost 4 bases, and 9 bases stayed unmatched. This CDR3 region has 16 residues. CDR3: CASAGLAGGPGYEQYF. The CDR3 coding sequence is TGTGCCAGCGCCGGACTAGCGGGAGGGCCGGGTTACGAGCAGTACTTC.

In DNA, the CDR3 is TGTGCCAGCAGGTTGGACAGGGAGGTAACAGATACGCAGTATTTT. Residues: CASRLDREVTDTQYF. The chain uses TRBV7-2 and TRBJ2-3, with 8 nucleotides matching TRBD1. The length of the CDR3 is 15 residues. Trimming took 6 bases from V and 3 from J; bases not matched to a gene: 8. Germline CDR1 reads SGHTA; CDR2 reads FQGNSA.

V and J are TRBV30 and TRBJ1-2, with TRBD1 identical over 7 bases. This CDR3 is 14 amino acids long. With 3 bases clipped from V and 2 bases from J, the junction kept 6 bases outside the gene matches. CDR1 and CDR2 from the germline V gene are GTSNPN and SVGIG (reference sequence). CDR3 sequence (DNA): TGTGCCTGGAGCGCTGGGACAGCAAACTATGGCTACACCTTC. Translation: CAWSAGTANYGYTF.

This clone is termed medium-sized (0.01 to 0.1%). The V and J genes are TRBV27 and TRBJ1-2; 8 nucleotides align to TRBD1. V was pared by 6 bases and J by 2 bases, with 5 bases of the junction left unmatched. The germline gives CDR1 MNHEY, CDR2 SMNVEV (reference sequence). This CDR3 is 14 amino acids long. CDR3 sequence (DNA): TGTGCCAGCAGGACAGGGGTTGGGAACTATGGCTACACCTTC. Amino acid sequence: CASRTGVGNYGYTF.

The chain uses TRBV21-1 and TRBJ2-1; no check of the table's D call, TRBD1, against the DNA was made. TRBV21-1 is a recognized pseudogene. CDR3 length: 16 residues. The CDR3 coding sequence is TGTGCCAGCAAAATAAGGACGGGAACAGGGGGCAATGAGCAGTTCTTC. It translates to CASKIRTGTGGNEQFF.

The chain joins TRBV9 to TRBJ2-5; 7 nucleotides line up with TRBD1. V was clipped by 3 bases and J by 5 bases; unmatched bases: 7. Per the germline V gene, CDR1 is SGDLS and CDR2 is YYNGEE. CDR3 size: 14 residues. CDR3 sequence reads: CASSARQGGETQYF. The CDR3 DNA is TGTGCCAGCAGCGCCAGACAGGGTGGGGAGACCCAGTACTTC.

CDR3 nucleotides: TGCAGCGTTTCACCGGGACTAGCGTATGAGCAGTTCTTC. Its translation: CSVSPGLAYEQFF. The gene calls are TRBV29-1 and TRBJ2-1; 10 bases fit TRBD2. Germline CDR1 is SQVTM and CDR2 is ANQGSEA. This CDR3 is 13 amino acids long. V shed 5 bases, J shed 8 bases, and the junction held 6 bases outside the gene matches.

This chain uses TRBV5-1 with TRBJ1-1; no clear D gene. CDR1 SGHRS and CDR2 YFSETQ come from the germline V gene. This CDR3 has 13 amino acids. Trimming removed 5 bases from V and 0 bases from J, with 8 bases in between. Here the CDR3 DNA reads TGCGCCAGCAGGCCCGAGATGAACACTGAAGCTTTCTTT. Its translation is CASRPEMNTEAFF.

The rearrangement uses TRBV2 and TRBJ1-3; 8 nucleotides agree with TRBD1. The CDR3 length is 15 residues. After removal of 7 bases from V and 4 bases from J, the junction contained 9 bases not matched to a gene. Germline CDR1 is SNHLY and CDR2 is FYNNEI. The CDR3 reads CASTGTGGIGNTIYF. The DNA for the CDR3 is TGTGCCAGCACTGGGACAGGTGGCATCGGAAACACCATATATTTT.

The chain has TRBV2 and TRBJ1-2; D possibly corresponds to TRBD1 (5 bases). The CDR3 sequence is 14 residues long. Deletions cut 4 bases from V and 2 bases from J, with 11 bases between. From germline, CDR1 is SNHLY and CDR2 FYNNEI. CDR3 DNA sequence: TGTGCCAGCAGTGGGGACGGGGGGAACTATGGCTACACCTTC. Its translation is CASSGDGGNYGYTF. Full variable domain (missing parts from reference TRBV2 and TRBJ1-2): EPEVTQTPSHQVTQMGQEVILRCVPISNHLYFYWYRQILGQKVEFLVSFYNNEISEKSEIFDDQFSVERPDGSNFTLKIRSTKLEDSAMYFCASSGDGGNYGYTFGSGTRLTVV.

The V and J genes are TRBV6-1 and TRBJ2-7; D may be TRBD2 (7 bases). CDR1 is MNHNS, CDR2 SASEGT, per germline. V dropped 2 bases and J dropped 10 bases, with 12 bases sitting between them. CDR3 size: 12 residues. In DNA form, the CDR3 reads TGTGCCAGCAGTGAACTCGGGGGGCCCCAGTACTTC. This gives the protein CASSELGGPQYF.

The rearrangement links TRBV5-6 to TRBJ2-1; 10 bases fit TRBD2. Germline trimming cut 4 bases from V and 4 bases from J; bases unmatched to any gene: 11. Germline-derived CDR1 and CDR2 are SGHDT and YYEEEE. The CDR3 spans 17 residues. CDR3 protein: CASSRASGSDRYNEQFF. CDR3 coding DNA: TGTGCCAGCAGCCGGGCTAGCGGGAGTGATAGGTACAATGAGCAGTTCTTC.

V is TRBV19 and J is TRBJ2-3; TRBD2 matches at 7 bases. V was clipped by 10 bases and J by 3 bases; unmatched bases: 10. Germline-derived CDR1 and CDR2 are LNHDA and SQIVND (reference sequence). CDR3 length: 14 amino acids. CDR3: CATGGEGSTDTQYF. Written as DNA, the CDR3 is TGTGCCACCGGCGGGGAGGGTTCGACAGATACGCAGTATTTT.

This chain uses TRBV6-2 or TRBV6-3 with TRBJ2-7; TRBD2 is a possible D gene (5 bases). The CDR3 covers 13 residues. CDR1 MNHEY and CDR2 SVGEGT come from the germline V gene. Trimming left V 6 bases short and J 6 bases short, with 15 bases between. This CDR3 reads CASSLGLTSEQYF. CDR3 coding DNA: TGTGCCAGCAGCCTCGGACTCACGAGCGAGCAGTACTTC.

In its sample, this clone was seen once. This chain links TRBV7-3 with TRBJ2-7, with 7 bases fitting TRBD1. V was clipped by 1 base and J by 3 bases; unmatched bases: 6. CDR3 size: 15 residues. In germline, CDR1 is SGHTA, CDR2 FQGTGA. The CDR3 region is CASSLIGGSHYEQYF. The CDR3, as DNA: TGTGCCAGCAGCTTAATAGGGGGCTCCCACTACGAGCAGTACTTC.

The CDR3 protein is CASSLTAGGSYEQYF. The CDR3 DNA is TGTGCCAGCAGTTTAACAGCGGGGGGGTCCTACGAGCAGTACTTC. This chain joins TRBV28 and TRBJ2-7, with 10 nucleotides matching TRBD2. The length of the CDR3 is 15 residues. The trim removed 2 bases at V and 1 base at J, leaving 2 bases unmatched. Germline V gene lookup returns CDR1 MDHEN and CDR2 SYDVKM.

This clone was counted only a few times. V and J are TRBV6-6 and TRBJ2-3; TRBD2 aligns across 13 bases. The junction had 11 bases not matched to a gene; V was cut back by 8 bases and J by 3 bases. Looked up from germline, CDR1 is MNHNY and CDR2 is SVGAGI (reference sequence). This CDR3 contains 17 residues. CDR3 residues: CASRPWETSGGTDTQYF. The CDR3 DNA reads TGTGCCAGCCGTCCCTGGGAGACTAGCGGGGGGACAGATACGCAGTATTTT.

The J gene is TRBJ2-7, the V gene TRBV20-1, with 7 bases fitting TRBD2. The V and J ends lost 3 bases and 5 bases, in that order; junction bases with no gene match: 16. Per germline, CDR1 DFQATT and CDR2 SNEGSKA (reference sequence). The CDR3 is 16 residues long. The CDR3 sequence: CSASGTFGSGFDEQYF. Here the CDR3 DNA reads TGCAGTGCTAGTGGCACCTTCGGTAGCGGGTTCGACGAGCAGTACTTC.

This clone was seen a few times. The chain links TRBV9 to TRBJ2-2; D might be TRBD2 (5 bases). Germline V gene lookup returns CDR1 SGDLS and CDR2 YYNGEE. The CDR3 length is 16 residues. The V end was cut by 3 bases, the J end by 1 base, with 13 bases between. CDR3 DNA: TGTGCCAGCAGCGCGAGGAGGAGTGTGAACACCGGGGAGCTGTTTTTT. Its protein is CASSARRSVNTGELFF.